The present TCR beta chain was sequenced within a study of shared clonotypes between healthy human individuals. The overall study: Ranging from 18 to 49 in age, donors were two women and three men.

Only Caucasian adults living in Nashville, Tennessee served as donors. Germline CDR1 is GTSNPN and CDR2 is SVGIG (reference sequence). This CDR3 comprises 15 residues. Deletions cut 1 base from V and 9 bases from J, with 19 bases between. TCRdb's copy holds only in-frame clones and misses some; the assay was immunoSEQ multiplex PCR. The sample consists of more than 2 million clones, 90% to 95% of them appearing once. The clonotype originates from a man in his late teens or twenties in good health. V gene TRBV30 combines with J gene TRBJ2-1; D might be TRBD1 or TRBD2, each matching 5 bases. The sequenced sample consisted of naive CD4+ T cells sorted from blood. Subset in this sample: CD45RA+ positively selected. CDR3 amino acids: CAWSAGTPSQGEQFF. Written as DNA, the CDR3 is TGTGCCTGGAGTGCCGGGACCCCCTCCCAGGGTGAGCAGTTCTTC.